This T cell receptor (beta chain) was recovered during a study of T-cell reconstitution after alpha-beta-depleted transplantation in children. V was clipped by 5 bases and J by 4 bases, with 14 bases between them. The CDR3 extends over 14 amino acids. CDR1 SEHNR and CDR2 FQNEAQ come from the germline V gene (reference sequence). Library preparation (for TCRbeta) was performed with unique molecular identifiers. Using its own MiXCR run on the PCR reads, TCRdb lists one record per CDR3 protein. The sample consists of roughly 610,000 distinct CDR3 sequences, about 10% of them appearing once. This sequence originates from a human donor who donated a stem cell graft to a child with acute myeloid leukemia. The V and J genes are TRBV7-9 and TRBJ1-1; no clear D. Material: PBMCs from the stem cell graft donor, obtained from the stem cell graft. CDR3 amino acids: CASSPEVWGTEAFF. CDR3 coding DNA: TGTGCCAGCAGCCCAGAGGTGTGGGGCACTGAAGCTTTCTTT.